This TCR beta chain was documented in a study of shared clonotypes between healthy human individuals. Study as a whole: The study drew on two women and a few men aged 18 to 49 as donors.

Roughly 30,000 T cell genomes, or about 320 ng DNA, went into unsorted PBMC replicate PCRs. On ten immunoSEQ deep assay plates, unsorted PBMC DNA was sequenced. Produced via immunoSEQ multiplex PCR; TCRdb's table is partial and in-frame only. The sample gives about 460,000 clones, approximately 80% of which show up once; more than 10% is in the top ten. The receptor was derived from a woman aged 40 to 55 in good health. Some clones in this sample may be carry-over from other donors' samples. Sequenced: PBMCs.

For the CDR3, the DNA is TGCAGCGCCGGAGGGCGAGGGGGGGCGAACACTGAAGCTTTCTTT. This encodes CSAGGRGGANTEAFF. V and J are TRBV29-1 and TRBJ1-1; perhaps TRBD1 as D (6 bases). The CDR3 runs to 15 residues. V was shortened by 7 bases and J by 1 base, with 19 bases between the two germline ends. Germline loops: CDR1 SQVTM, CDR2 ANQGSEA.